This TCR beta chain is from a study of post-analysis software for immune sequencing data. Researchers reported that TCR beta cDNA libraries carried unique molecular identifiers. TCRdb reanalysed the PCR reads using MiXCR and keeps one entry per CDR3 protein. The repertoire holds fewer than 850,000 distinct CDR3 sequences, with under 60% as singletons. With regard to this clonotype: Its cognate antigen is unknown.

Study-wide findings and caveats: Patients with multiple sclerosis recorded significantly lower normalized Chao1 diversity than controls, the study found.

Material: blood. The clonotype comes from a girl aged 10 to 17 with multiple sclerosis.

The CDR3 protein is CASSSGQANQPQHF. The CDR3 DNA follows: TGTGCCAGCAGTTCGGGACAGGCCAATCAGCCCCAGCATTTT. The chain has TRBV6-5 and TRBJ1-5; 8 bases fit TRBD1. Trimming cost V 4 bases and J 3 bases; bases outside gene matches: 2. The CDR3 sequence is 14 residues long. Germline V gives CDR1 MNHEY, CDR2 SVGAGI.